The clone carrying this T cell receptor beta chain was picked up a small number of times. The antigen is not known. The record originates from a study of beta chain features in type 1 diabetes. Sorting with CD45RO/CCR7/CD25/CD127/CD95/CD27 yielded naive, central memory, regulatory and stem-like memory CD4+ cells. What was sequenced were expressed TCRB transcripts, since all of the isolated RNA had been reverse transcribed. For naive, central memory and regulatory T cell samples, reads averaged approximately 3.6 million. TCRdb's table, derived via immunoSEQ multiplex PCR, lists solely in-frame clones and lacks some. The sample lists around 250,000 clones; about 15% were seen once. The germline V and J ends were trimmed by 4 bases and 5 bases, with 17 bases remaining between them. This CDR3 contains 15 residues. Germline CDR1 and CDR2: SGHAT and FQNNGV. Points from the study as a whole: Shortening of TCRB CDR3s, moderate but significant, appeared in all four CD4+ subsets of Type 1 diabetes patients. When VDJ junctions were examined, type 1 diabetes patients showed fewer insertions and more deletions. A potential influence of HLA type upon TCRB rearrangement remained unresolved herein.

The chain carries TRBV11-2 and TRBJ2-5, with D perhaps TRBD2 (6 bases). The sample consisted of naive CD4+ T cells from blood. The sequence was obtained from a man under 40 with type 1 diabetes. For the CDR3, the DNA is TGTGCCAGCAGCTCACCTGCTGGAGGGTACGAGACCCAGTACTTC. Encoded protein: CASSSPAGGYETQYF. Filled out from reference TRBV11-2 and TRBJ2-5, the complete variable domain reads EAGVAQSPRYKIIEKRQSVAFWCNPISGHATLYWYQQILGQGPKLLIQFQNNGVVDDSQLPKDRFSAERLKGVDSTLKIQPAKLEDSAVYLCASSSPAGGYETQYFGPGTRLLVL.